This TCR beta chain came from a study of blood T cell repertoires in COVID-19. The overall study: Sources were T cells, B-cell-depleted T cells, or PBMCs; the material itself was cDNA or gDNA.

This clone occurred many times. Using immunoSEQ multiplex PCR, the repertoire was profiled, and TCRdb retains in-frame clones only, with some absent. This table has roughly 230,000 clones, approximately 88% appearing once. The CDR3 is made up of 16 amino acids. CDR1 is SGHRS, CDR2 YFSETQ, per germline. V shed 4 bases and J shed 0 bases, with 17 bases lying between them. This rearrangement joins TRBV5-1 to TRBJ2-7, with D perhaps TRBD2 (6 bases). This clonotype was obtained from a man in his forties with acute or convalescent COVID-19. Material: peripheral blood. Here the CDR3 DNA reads TGCGCCAGCAGCCCGGGAGTACTCGGACACTCCTACGAGCAGTACTTC. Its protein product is CASSPGVLGHSYEQYF.